Detailed here is one T cell receptor beta chain. Per the germline V gene, CDR1 is KGHSH and CDR2 is LQKENI. V was pared by 5 bases and J by 2 bases, with 3 bases of the junction left unmatched. The CDR3 runs to 15 residues. Generated by immunoSEQ multiplex PCR, the TCRdb table keeps only in-frame clones and is missing some. The repertoire holds some 500,000 clones, around 87% seen once, with 1.5% to 2% in the top ten. The data derive from a study of blood T cell repertoires in COVID-19. The specimen sequenced was PBMCs or T cells enriched from blood (not recorded which). The sequence came from a middle-aged woman who had recovered from COVID-19. This rearrangement joins TRBV18 to TRBJ2-1; 10 nucleotides line up with TRBD2. The DNA of the CDR3 is TGTGCCAGCTCAGTAGGGACTAGCGCCTACAATGAGCAGTTCTTC. As protein: CASSVGTSAYNEQFF.